The 19 T cell receptor beta chains below come from one sample, sequenced in a study of blood T cell repertoires in COVID-19. The assay was immunoSEQ multiplex PCR, and TCRdb's table has in-frame clones only and misses some. The data contain about 42,000 clones, roughly 88% of them singletons. The material sequenced was peripheral blood. The receptors come from a human donor in a cohort sampled during active COVID-19.

The chain joins TRBV19 to TRBJ1-6; D may be TRBD1 (6 bases). From germline, CDR1 is LNHDA and CDR2 SQIVND (reference sequence). CDR3 size: 13 residues. Trimming took off 1 base at V and 14 bases at J, with 12 bases between the two ends. The CDR3 loop reads CASSIGGQGALHF. The CDR3 DNA reads as TGTGCCAGTAGTATAGGGGGACAAGGTGCCCTCCACTTT. The complete variable domain, with remaining parts taken from reference TRBV19 and TRBJ1-6, reads DGGITQSPKYLFRKEGQNVTLSCEQNLNHDAMYWYRQDPGQGLRLIYYSQIVNDFQKGDIAEGYSVSREKKESFPLTVTSAQKNPTAFYLCASSIGGQGALHFGNGTRLTVT.

The V and J genes are TRBV10-3 and TRBJ2-7; 12 bases line up with TRBD1. From germline, CDR1 is ENHRY and CDR2 SYGVKD. This CDR3 has 16 amino acids. Trimming at V came to 4 bases and at J to 5 bases, leaving 9 bases not matched to a gene. The CDR3 coding sequence is TGTGCCATCAGTGGGATGACAAGGGACAGGGGGCACGAGCAGTACTTC. It is translated as CAISGMTRDRGHEQYF.

This chain links TRBV3-1 (or the pseudogene TRBV3-2) with TRBJ1-2, with D hard to call. The CDR3 sequence is 15 residues long. Deletions cut 5 bases from V and 4 bases from J, with 17 bases between. Germline CDR1 reads LGHDT; CDR2 reads YNNKEL (reference sequence). The CDR3: CASSSLQDDFYGYTF. The CDR3 bases are TGTGCCAGCAGCTCACTGCAAGATGATTTCTATGGCTACACCTTC.

The gene calls are TRBV20-1 and TRBJ2-3; D ambiguous. Trimming took 3 bases from V and 5 from J, leaving 15 bases between them. The germline V gene has CDR1 DFQATT and CDR2 SNEGSKA (reference sequence). This CDR3 comprises 14 residues. The CDR3 bases are TGCAGTGCTAGTGGTGCAGGCAGATTAGATACGCAGTATTTT. Its protein product is CSASGAGRLDTQYF.

CDR3 protein: CATRLDHTGELFF. The CDR3, as DNA: TGTGCCACCCGACTAGATCACACCGGGGAGCTGTTTTTT. The chain joins TRBV7-2 to TRBJ2-2; D is perhaps TRBD2 (6 bases). In germline, CDR1 is SGHTA, CDR2 FQGNSA. Deletions cut 10 bases from V and 3 bases from J, with 12 bases between. This CDR3 comprises 13 residues.

This CDR3 reads CASSFATGLSYEQYF. CDR3 in DNA: TGTGCCAGCAGCTTCGCGACAGGGCTCTCCTACGAGCAGTACTTC. The rearrangement uses TRBV5-5 and TRBJ2-7; 7 bases align to TRBD1. Germline V CDR1 and CDR2: SGHKS, YYEKEE (reference sequence). CDR3 size: 15 residues. The V gene end was trimmed by 2 bases and the J gene end by 0 bases; junction bases not matched to a gene: 5.

This clone is a singleton in its sample. The chain is built from TRBV6-5 and TRBJ1-4, with a weak D call TRBD1 (5 bases). In germline, CDR1 is MNHEY, CDR2 SVGAGI. This CDR3 has 15 amino acids. V was shortened by 3 bases and J by 2 bases, with 10 bases between the two germline ends. CDR3 in amino acids: CASSYLQGTNEKLFF. The CDR3 DNA sequence: TGTGCCAGCAGTTATCTTCAGGGTACTAATGAAAAACTGTTTTTT.

The chain combines TRBV6-4 with TRBJ2-6, with D perhaps TRBD1 (6 bases). V was cut by 4 bases and J by 9 bases, with 13 bases left in between. CDR3 length: 14 residues. In germline, CDR1 is MRHNA, CDR2 SNTAGT. In nucleotides, the CDR3 is TGTGCCAGCAGTGCCACAGGGACGGACAACGTCCTGACTTTC. Residues: CASSATGTDNVLTF.

The J gene is TRBJ2-4, the V gene TRBV18; tentative D call: TRBD1 (6 bases). The length of the CDR3 is 14 residues. CDR1 and CDR2 (germline): KGHSH, LQKENI. Trimming left V 3 bases short and J 5 bases short, with 11 bases between. CDR3 DNA: TGTGCCAGCTCACCGCCATACAGGGAAAACATTCAGTACTTC. It translates to CASSPPYRENIQYF.

The chain has TRBV6-6 and TRBJ2-2; D gene ambiguous. The germline V gene encodes CDR1 MNHNY and CDR2 SVGAGI (reference sequence). The CDR3 loop spans 15 amino acids. Trimming took off 6 bases at V and 6 bases at J, with 17 bases between the two ends. The DNA of the CDR3 is TGTGCCAGCAGCCCCCTGACATCTAACGCCGGGGAGCTGTTTTTT. Protein sequence: CASSPLTSNAGELFF.

This sequence joins TRBV10-2 and TRBJ2-1, with TRBD1 as a possible D gene (6 bases). The CDR3 extends over 14 amino acids. Germline values: CDR1 WSHSY, CDR2 SAAADI. Trimming cost V 0 bases and J 5 bases, with 8 bases left between them. CDR3 nucleotides: TGCGCCAGCAGTGAGTCTAGGGGGAACAATGAGCAGTTCTTC. Protein product: CASSESRGNNEQFF.

The V and J genes are TRBV11-3 and TRBJ1-2, with a tentative D call TRBD1 (6 bases). V lost 1 base to trimming and J lost 8 bases, with 11 bases between them. Germline V gives CDR1 SGHNT, CDR2 YENEEA. CDR3 length: 13 amino acids. This CDR3 is CASSLARGGGYTF. CDR3 in DNA: TGTGCCAGCAGCTTAGCCAGGGGCGGCGGCTACACCTTC.

This chain joins TRBV2 and TRBJ2-3; possibly TRBD2 for D (7 bases). The V gene's germline CDR1 is SNHLY and CDR2 FYNNEI. The CDR3 has 15 amino acids. Trimming pared 6 bases from V and 0 bases from J, leaving 13 bases between. The CDR3 region has the DNA TGTGCCAGCAGGGAGGGGGGGGTTAGCACAGATACGCAGTATTTT. Protein sequence: CASREGGVSTDTQYF.

The rearrangement uses TRBV7-9 and TRBJ2-1; 14 bases agree with TRBD2. The V gene end was trimmed by 5 bases and the J gene end by 0 bases; junction bases not matched to a gene: 9. This CDR3 contains 19 residues. Germline V gene data show CDR1 as SEHNR and CDR2 as FQNEAQ (reference sequence). CDR3 sequence reads: CASSITRLAGGSSYNEQFF. The CDR3 coding sequence is TGTGCCAGCAGCATCACCCGACTAGCGGGGGGGAGCTCCTACAATGAGCAGTTCTTC.

The gene calls are TRBV7-2 and TRBJ1-3, with D hard to call. The CDR3 totals 15 residues. Germline V gene lookup returns CDR1 SGHTA and CDR2 FQGNSA. V was trimmed by 1 base and J by 0 bases, leaving 7 bases between them. The CDR3 DNA sequence: TGTGCCAGCAGCTTAGATTACAGCTCTGGAAACACCATATATTTT. This codes for CASSLDYSSGNTIYF.

The chain couples TRBV9 to TRBJ1-1; D ambiguous. CDR3 length: 13 residues. Germline CDR1 is SGDLS and CDR2 is YYNGEE. V gave up 0 bases and J gave up 1 base, with 4 bases separating them. CDR3 bases: TGTGCCAGCAGCGTAGTATGGAACACTGAAGCTTTCTTT. Its protein product is CASSVVWNTEAFF.

This chain joins TRBV4-1 and TRBJ1-2; 7 positions agree with TRBD1. CDR3 length equals 18 residues. The germline V gene has CDR1 MGHRA and CDR2 YSYEKL. V shed 3 bases and J 1 base; nucleotides not matched to a gene: 14. CDR3 nucleotides: TGCGCCAGCAGCCATGAATCCGGGACAGACTATATTAACTATGGCTACACCTTC. Residues: CASSHESGTDYINYGYTF.

This chain connects TRBV2 to TRBJ2-1; the match to TRBD2 covers 9 bases. Germline lookup yields CDR1 SNHLY and CDR2 FYNNEI. The CDR3 length is 17 residues. The V segment lost 1 base and the J segment 0 bases; nucleotides outside the gene matches: 4. This chain's CDR3 is CASSEERLAASYNEQFF. The CDR3 DNA is TGTGCCAGCAGTGAAGAAAGACTAGCGGCCTCCTACAATGAGCAGTTCTTC.

This chain links TRBV5-1 with TRBJ2-3; TRBD1 might be the D (6 bases). The length of the CDR3 is 16 residues. Deletions cut 1 base from V and 2 bases from J, with 14 bases between. CDR1 is SGHRS and CDR2 is YFSETQ in the germline V gene. CDR3 sequence (DNA): TGCGCCAGCAGCTTGACCCCAGGGGTCCACACAGATACGCAGTATTTT. Translation: CASSLTPGVHTDTQYF.